These 18 T cell receptor beta chains share one sample of origin, sequenced in a study of cytotoxic CD8 clonotypes in ibrutinib-treated CLL. The assay was immunoSEQ multiplex PCR, and TCRdb's table has in-frame clones only and misses some. Of some 170,000 clones in the sample, 70% to 90% were seen once. The source material was PBMCs, sampled at disease progression, from a patient treated with ibrutinib. These receptors originate from a human donor with chronic lymphocytic leukemia.

This clone was recorded only once. CDR3 in DNA: TGTGCCAGCAGCGTAGGTGGTCAGACTAGCACAGATACGCAGTATTTT. It codes for CASSVGGQTSTDTQYF. The rearrangement links TRBV9 to TRBJ2-3; D unclear. V was clipped by 0 bases and J by 0 bases, with 11 bases between them. Germline CDR1 reads SGDLS; CDR2 reads YYNGEE. This CDR3 comprises 16 residues.

This clone occurred a few times. The gene calls are TRBV7-9 and TRBJ1-1; D uncertain. Trimming took off 3 bases at V and 4 bases at J, with 3 bases between the two ends. The CDR3 spans 11 residues. Germline V CDR1 and CDR2: SEHNR, FQNEAQ (reference sequence). The CDR3 DNA sequence: TGTGCCAGCAGCTTTGGCACTGAAGCTTTCTTT. Its translation: CASSFGTEAFF.

This clone appeared once. The chain couples TRBV19 to TRBJ2-2, with 7 nucleotides matching TRBD1. The CDR3 runs 15 residues. With 6 bases clipped from V and 2 bases from J, the junction kept 6 bases outside the gene matches. Germline assignment: CDR1 LNHDA and CDR2 SQIVND (reference sequence). In nucleotides, the CDR3 is TGTGCCAGTAGAGACAGGGCACTAAACACCGGGGAGCTGTTTTTT. As protein: CASRDRALNTGELFF.

The CDR3 sequence is CSVGSGVETEAFF. The CDR3 DNA is TGCAGCGTTGGTTCAGGGGTAGAGACTGAAGCTTTCTTT. The chain couples TRBV29-1 to TRBJ1-1, with D maybe TRBD1 (6 bases). The CDR3 consists of 13 residues. V lost 4 bases, J lost 5 bases, and 14 bases lay in between. In germline, CDR1 is SQVTM, CDR2 ANQGSEA.

The chain employs TRBV6-6 and TRBJ1-4, with TRBD1 matching 7 bases. The germline CDR1 and CDR2 sequences are MNHNY and SVGAGI (reference sequence). CDR3 size: 15 residues. The V gene end was trimmed by 6 bases and the J gene end by 8 bases; junction bases not matched to a gene: 12. DNA of the CDR3: TGTGCCAGCAGCACTTTGACAGGGCGTGAGGAAAAACTGTTTTTT. Its translation: CASSTLTGREEKLFF.

The V gene is TRBV6-5, the J gene TRBJ1-1, with D maybe TRBD1 (5 bases). V gave up 2 bases and J gave up 3 bases, with 13 bases separating them. This CDR3 contains 15 residues. Germline lookup yields CDR1 MNHEY and CDR2 SVGAGI. Written as DNA, the CDR3 is TGTGCCAGCAGTTACGAGGGCAGGGTCGACACTGAAGCTTTCTTT. Amino acids: CASSYEGRVDTEAFF.

This clone was counted a single time. The chain couples TRBV4-1 to TRBJ2-3; 12 bases line up with TRBD2. The junction had 18 bases not matched to a gene; V was cut back by 2 bases and J by 0 bases. Germline V lookup: CDR1 MGHRA, CDR2 YSYEKL. The length of the CDR3 is 22 residues. The CDR3 region is CASSQPRRTSGISPTSTDTQYF. The CDR3, as DNA: TGCGCCAGCAGCCAACCTCGCCGGACTAGCGGGATCAGCCCTACTAGCACAGATACGCAGTATTTT.

The CDR3 is CASSVGPVWGSTEAFF. CDR3 DNA sequence: TGTGCCAGCAGCGTAGGACCGGTTTGGGGATCCACTGAAGCTTTCTTT. The gene calls are TRBV9 and TRBJ1-1; D unclear. Germline CDR1 is SGDLS and CDR2 is YYNGEE. V gave up 0 bases and J gave up 4 bases, with 16 bases separating them. This CDR3 spans 16 amino acids.

This chain links TRBV7-3 with TRBJ2-1; 10 bases align to TRBD2. The CDR3 has 19 residues. The V gene's germline CDR1 is SGHTA and CDR2 FQGTGA. Trimming cost V 5 bases and J 4 bases; bases outside gene matches: 17. This CDR3 is CASSPPRGTSDNSYNEQFF. The DNA of the CDR3 is TGTGCCAGCAGCCCACCGCGAGGGACTAGCGATAATAGTTACAATGAGCAGTTCTTC.

This clone was counted ten times or more. V gene TRBV4-2 combines with J gene TRBJ1-1, with D uncertain. Between the trimmed V and J ends, which lost 0 bases and 2 bases, there was a span of 4 bases. Germline CDR1 and CDR2: LGHNA and YNFKEQ. The CDR3 contains 13 residues. As DNA, the CDR3 is TGTGCCAGCAGCCAAGAGACTAACACTGAAGCTTTCTTT. Translation: CASSQETNTEAFF.

The chain uses TRBV5-1 and TRBJ1-1; no reliable D call. The CDR3 contains 15 residues. The V gene lost 4 bases and the J gene lost 0 bases, with 13 bases spanning the gap. Germline CDR1 reads SGHRS; CDR2 reads YFSETQ. The CDR3 coding sequence is TGCGCCAGCAGCCGCGGGCTGGGAGTGAACACTGAAGCTTTCTTT. Protein: CASSRGLGVNTEAFF. Looking up the rest from reference TRBV5-1 and TRBJ1-1 gives the full variable domain: KAGVTQTPRYLIKTRGQQVTLSCSPISGHRSVSWYQQTPGQGLQFLFEYFSETQRNKGNFPGRFSGRQFSNSRSEMNVSTLELGDSALYLCASSRGLGVNTEAFFGQGTRLTVV.

The chain uses TRBV6-5 and TRBJ2-7; the D is unclear. Between the trimmed V and J ends, which lost 4 bases and 2 bases, there was a span of 12 bases. The germline V gene has CDR1 MNHEY and CDR2 SVGAGI. This CDR3 region has 14 residues. The CDR3 sequence: CASSFGRPTYEQYF. CDR3 in DNA: TGTGCCAGCAGTTTTGGCAGACCCACCTACGAGCAGTACTTC.

This rearrangement joins TRBV2 to TRBJ1-5, with D maybe TRBD1 (5 bases). Trimming took off 2 bases at V and 12 bases at J, with 14 bases between the two ends. Germline V lookup: CDR1 SNHLY, CDR2 FYNNEI. The CDR3 length is 13 residues. CDR3 nucleotides: TGTGCCAGCAGTGAAATGGGGAGGGGCAACCAGCATTTT. Its translation: CASSEMGRGNQHF.

As concerns this clone: Other DNA sequences in the same sample also yield this CDR3. The rearrangement joins TRBV28 to TRBJ2-5; D gene unclear. V was clipped by 7 bases and J by 2 bases, with 17 bases between them. Per germline, CDR1 MDHEN and CDR2 SYDVKM. There are 15 residues in the CDR3. The DNA of the CDR3 is TGTGCCAGCACCAGAAGTGGAACACAACAAGAGACCCAGTACTTC. Protein sequence: CASTRSGTQQETQYF. The whole variable domain, filled in from reference TRBV28 and TRBJ2-5, reads DVKVTQSSRYLVKRTGEKVFLECVQDMDHENMFWYRQDPGLGLRLIYFSYDVKMKEKGDIPEGYSVSREKKERFSLILESASTNQTSMYLCASTRSGTQQETQYFGPGTRLLVL.

V usage is TRBV19 and J usage is TRBJ2-7; D is perhaps TRBD1 or TRBD2 (6 bases each). The CDR3 totals 11 residues. CDR1 and CDR2 (germline): LNHDA, SQIVND (reference sequence). V was shortened by 7 bases and J by 6 bases, with 10 bases between the two germline ends. CDR3 loop: CASTEGGEQYF. The CDR3 nucleotides are TGTGCCAGTACAGAGGGGGGCGAGCAGTACTTC.

This clone is a singleton in its sample. This chain connects TRBV16 to TRBJ2-1; D may be TRBD2 (6 bases). Germline CDR1 and CDR2: KGHSY and FQNENV. V gave up 4 bases and J gave up 6 bases, with 19 bases separating them. The CDR3 sequence is 16 residues long. This CDR3 reads CASSRIRGGRGNEQFF. The CDR3 bases are TGTGCCAGCAGCCGAATCCGTGGAGGGCGGGGCAATGAGCAGTTCTTC.

The V and J genes are TRBV19 and TRBJ2-7; D is perhaps TRBD2 (6 bases). V was cut by 6 bases and J by 5 bases, with 23 bases left in between. CDR1 and CDR2 (germline): LNHDA, SQIVND (reference sequence). CDR3 length: 16 amino acids. The CDR3 region is CASSLHREHALNEQYF. In DNA, the CDR3 is TGTGCCAGTAGCCTTCACCGGGAGCACGCCTTGAACGAGCAGTACTTC.

This clone was observed a few times. The chain has TRBV6-1 and TRBJ1-5; D is unclear. The CDR3 extends over 14 amino acids. Per germline, CDR1 MNHNS and CDR2 SASEGT. V was cut by 8 bases and J by 6 bases, with 17 bases left in between. The CDR3 protein is CASLGYAITQPQHF. In DNA, the CDR3 is TGTGCCAGCTTGGGGTATGCAATTACTCAGCCCCAGCATTTT.